A selection of T cell receptor beta chains follows, all from one sample in a study of control samples from healthy donors and cancer patients. Produced via immunoSEQ multiplex PCR; TCRdb's table is partial and in-frame only. The sample carries fewer than 120,000 clones, 88% recorded once. The sequenced material came from PBMCs. The receptor source for this set is an older woman with lung cancer. Each CDR3 is given with its conserved first and last residue. D genes are given only for firm matches. A clone size is listed for some rows: how often the clone was seen (once, few, many), or a class if it is expanded.

d_call j_call v_call clone_size cdr3_aa cdr3_nt
TRBD2 TRBJ2-5 TRBV9 . CASSVGRTSGSRETQYF TGTGCCAGCAGCGTAGGGAGGACTAGCGGGAGTAGGGAGACCCAGTACTTC
. TRBJ2-2 TRBV7-9 . CASSYRRNTGELFF TGTGCCAGCAGTTACAGGAGAAACACCGGGGAGCTGTTTTTT
TRBD2 TRBJ2-7 TRBV18 . CASSLTSGGIGSSYEQYF TGTGCCAGCTCACTGACTAGCGGGGGGATCGGAAGCTCCTACGAGCAGTACTTC
TRBD1 TRBJ1-1 TRBV7-2 . CASSPDRVAEAFF TGTGCCAGCAGCCCGGACAGGGTTGCTGAAGCTTTCTTT
. TRBJ1-4 TRBV27 . CASSLSAGSEKLFF TGTGCCAGCAGTTTATCGGCAGGGTCTGAAAAACTGTTTTTT
. TRBJ2-2 TRBV4-3 . CASSQDGGHVTGELFF TGCGCCAGCAGCCAAGATGGGGGACATGTAACCGGGGAGCTGTTTTTT
. TRBJ2-7 TRBV6-5 . CASSYGDQSSYEQYF TGTGCCAGCAGTTACGGGGACCAAAGCTCCTACGAGCAGTACTTC
. TRBJ2-3 TRBV6-2/TRBV6-3 . CASSLSSSSAQYF TGTGCCAGCAGTCTCTCCTCTAGCTCGGCGCAGTATTTT
TRBD2 TRBJ2-7 TRBV29-1 . CSCRGTSGASSYEQYF TGCAGCTGCCGCGGGACTAGCGGGGCCAGCTCCTACGAGCAGTACTTC
TRBD1 TRBJ2-3 TRBV9 . CASSPQTGAYTDTQYF TGTGCCAGCAGTCCACAAACAGGGGCTTATACAGATACGCAGTATTTT
TRBD2 TRBJ2-7 TRBV7-2 . CASSFQLGSGSTSYEQYF TGTGCCAGCAGCTTCCAGTTGGGTAGCGGGAGTACATCCTACGAGCAGTACTTC
. TRBJ1-3 TRBV19 . CASVKGASGNTIYF TGTGCCAGTGTGAAAGGTGCCTCTGGAAACACCATATATTTT
. TRBJ1-1 TRBV9 few CASSVGGGETEAFF TGTGCCAGCAGCGTAGGTGGGGGGGAGACTGAAGCTTTCTTT
. TRBJ1-1 TRBV5-1 . CASSVAGTGGILNTEAFF TGCGCCAGCAGCGTGGCCGGGACGGGCGGTATTTTGAACACTGAAGCTTTCTTT
. TRBJ1-5 TRBV4-1 . CASSPPGNQPQHF TGCGCCAGCAGCCCTCCGGGCAATCAGCCCCAGCATTTT
TRBD2 TRBJ2-7 TRBV5-6 . CASSLDGRASYEQYF TGTGCCAGCAGCTTGGACGGGAGGGCCTCCTACGAGCAGTACTTC
TRBD2 TRBJ2-1 TRBV4-1 . CASRPSGSYNEQFF TGCGCCAGCAGGCCTAGCGGTTCCTACAATGAGCAGTTCTTC
. TRBJ2-2 TRBV19 . CASNEGVGAGELFF TGTGCCAGTAATGAGGGAGTAGGGGCCGGGGAGCTGTTTTTT
. TRBJ1-6 TRBV6-5 . CASREAGENSPLHF TGTGCCAGCAGGGAGGCAGGTGAGAATTCACCCCTCCACTTT
. TRBJ1-2 TRBV6-5 few CASSYSIGGNYGYTF TGTGCCAGCAGTTACTCGATAGGTGGGAACTATGGCTACACCTTC
TRBD2 TRBJ2-1 TRBV11-2 . CASSMGGRNEQFF TGTGCCAGCAGCATGGGGGGGAGAAATGAGCAGTTCTTC
TRBD1 TRBJ1-1 TRBV2 . CATDRGRATEAFF TGTGCCACCGACAGGGGGCGGGCAACTGAAGCTTTCTTT
. TRBJ2-7 TRBV3-1/TRBV3-2 . CASSLSDTYEQYF TGTGCCAGCAGCCTCAGCGATACCTACGAGCAGTACTTC
TRBD2 TRBJ2-1 TRBV7-2 . CASSLVTSGGSSYNEQFF TGTGCCAGCAGCTTAGTAACTAGCGGGGGGAGCTCCTACAATGAGCAGTTCTTC
TRBD1 TRBJ2-4 TRBV4-3 once CASSPDEPTGAAKNIQYF TGCGCCAGCAGCCCCGACGAACCCACAGGGGCGGCCAAAAACATTCAGTACTTC
. TRBJ1-2 TRBV5-3 . CARSFRAPLDYGYTF TGTGCCAGAAGCTTCCGGGCGCCACTTGACTATGGCTACACCTTC
. TRBJ1-4 TRBV2 . CASSVYAGATNEKLFF TGTGCCAGCAGTGTATACGCGGGAGCAACTAATGAAAAACTGTTTTTT
. TRBJ2-1 TRBV7-8 . CASSLDPGIYNEQFF TGTGCCAGCAGCTTAGACCCGGGGATTTACAATGAGCAGTTCTTC
. TRBJ1-5 TRBV2 . CASKLDTRNQPQHF TGTGCCAGCAAACTCGACACTCGCAATCAGCCCCAGCATTTT
TRBD1 TRBJ1-4 TRBV6-6 . CASSLPTGEGEKLFF TGTGCCAGCAGTCTCCCGACAGGGGAGGGTGAAAAACTGTTTTTT
TRBD2 TRBJ2-5 TRBV12-3/TRBV12-4 . CASNWRGQETQYF TGTGCCAGCAACTGGCGGGGGCAAGAGACCCAGTACTTC
TRBD2 TRBJ2-1 TRBV6-5 . CASRRLAGVVDEQFF TGTGCCAGCAGACGACTAGCGGGAGTTGTGGATGAGCAGTTCTTC
TRBD1 TRBJ1-2 TRBV5-4 once CASSFWDRESYGYTF TGTGCCAGCAGCTTCTGGGACAGGGAAAGCTATGGCTACACCTTC
. TRBJ2-1 TRBV10-2 . CASHPDGLYNEQFF TGCGCCAGCCATCCGGACGGATTATACAATGAGCAGTTCTTC
TRBD2 TRBJ2-1 TRBV5-1 . CASSFPGTSGEGYNEQFF TGCGCCAGCAGCTTCCCCGGGACTAGCGGGGAAGGATACAATGAGCAGTTCTTC
TRBD1 TRBJ2-1 TRBV6-5 . CASRGTGGNEQFF TGTGCCAGCAGGGGGACAGGGGGGAATGAGCAGTTCTTC
. TRBJ1-1 TRBV5-1 . CASSVGSFNTEAFF TGCGCCAGCAGCGTAGGGAGTTTTAACACTGAAGCTTTCTTT
. TRBJ2-1 TRBV15 few CATSRDAGPRVF TGTGCCACCAGCAGAGACGCGGGACCGAGGGTCTTC
. TRBJ1-1 TRBV18 once CASSFRQEYTEAFF TGTGCCAGCTCATTTCGACAGGAATACACTGAAGCTTTCTTT
. TRBJ1-3 TRBV12-3/TRBV12-4 . CASSTSGNTIYF TGTGCCAGCAGCACCTCTGGAAACACCATATATTTT
. TRBJ1-2 TRBV10-1 . CASSRQELTNYGYTF TGCGCCAGCAGTCGACAGGAACTGACTAACTATGGCTACACCTTC
. TRBJ1-3 TRBV30 few CAWSWLWHSGNTIYF TGTGCCTGGAGTTGGCTCTGGCACTCTGGAAACACCATATATTTT
. TRBJ1-1 TRBV25-1 . CASSATWRNTEAFF TGTGCCAGCAGTGCGACATGGCGGAACACTGAAGCTTTCTTT
TRBD1 TRBJ1-1 TRBV25-1 . CASSVKGARDTEAFF TGTGCCAGCAGTGTCAAGGGGGCCAGGGACACTGAAGCTTTCTTT
. TRBJ2-5 TRBV7-2 . CASSLGLQPAETQYF TGTGCCAGCAGCTTAGGACTTCAACCTGCAGAGACCCAGTACTTC